The 8 T cell receptor beta chains below come from one sample, sequenced in a study of glioma-infiltrating T cells after dendritic cell vaccination (dated by TCRdb to between 2015 and 2016). Preparation of the library involved the immunoSEQ multiplex PCR assay. Entries here come from immuneACCESS through TCRdb and include only in-frame sequences with V and J called. Some clones fail to appear in such tables; in the studies checked, an unresolved V gene covers under half of the shortfall, and the cause of the remainder is unknown. The sample yields around 83,000 clones; less than 85% were counted once. The ten largest clones take up about 9.3% of the sample. Interpreted using the paper, the time point label stands for: after dendritic cell vaccination, including at tumor progression/relapse. The sequenced sample was blood, obtained after dendritic cell vaccination. These receptors all come from a human donor with glioblastoma.

The CDR3 spells CASSLDQQTGGNQPQHF. CDR3 nucleotides: TGCGCCAGCAGCTTGGACCAACAAACCGGAGGGAATCAGCCCCAGCATTTT. The chain couples TRBV5-1 to TRBJ1-5; no clear D gene. This CDR3 region has 17 residues. The ends were cut back, 0 bases at V and 4 bases at J, with 17 bases in the middle. Germline V gives CDR1 SGHRS, CDR2 YFSETQ. The full variable domain, its missing parts supplied by reference TRBV5-1 and TRBJ1-5, is KAGVTQTPRYLIKTRGQQVTLSCSPISGHRSVSWYQQTPGQGLQFLFEYFSETQRNKGNFPGRFSGRQFSNSRSEMNVSTLELGDSALYLCASSLDQQTGGNQPQHFGDGTRLSIL.

This chain joins TRBV2 and TRBJ2-3; unclear D gene. With 6 bases removed from V and 0 bases from J, the gap between germline ends came to 13 bases. This CDR3 region has 15 residues. CDR1 is SNHLY and CDR2 is FYNNEI in the germline V gene. The chain's CDR3 is CASRPVGASTDTQYF. The CDR3 nucleotides read TGTGCCAGCAGGCCCGTTGGAGCTAGCACAGATACGCAGTATTTT. The variable domain in full, with the rest retrieved from reference TRBV2 and TRBJ2-3, is EPEVTQTPSHQVTQMGQEVILRCVPISNHLYFYWYRQILGQKVEFLVSFYNNEISEKSEIFDDQFSVERPDGSNFTLKIRSTKLEDSAMYFCASRPVGASTDTQYFGPGTRLTVL.

V usage is TRBV21-1 and J usage is TRBJ1-5; TRBD1 is the table's D call and was not checked against the DNA. TRBV21-1 is a pseudogene segment. There are 16 residues in the CDR3. The CDR3 spells CASSRLRDNSNQPQHF. Here the CDR3 DNA reads TGTGCCAGCAGCCGTCTCCGGGACAATAGCAATCAGCCCCAGCATTTT.

This clone was detected only a few times. The chain combines TRBV4-1 with TRBJ2-1, with 8 bases matching TRBD1. The V gene end was trimmed by 3 bases and the J gene end by 2 bases; junction bases not matched to a gene: 9. Germline CDR1 is MGHRA and CDR2 is YSYEKL. This CDR3 has 17 residues. The CDR3: CASSHGYPGQAYNEQFF. The CDR3 DNA follows: TGCGCCAGCAGCCACGGTTATCCGGGACAGGCCTACAATGAGCAGTTCTTC.

This clone was counted many times. The rearrangement joins TRBV19 to TRBJ2-7, with 8 bases fitting TRBD1. The CDR3 covers 13 residues. V was clipped by 8 bases and J by 6 bases; unmatched bases: 9. In germline, CDR1 is LNHDA, CDR2 SQIVND (reference sequence). CDR3 nucleotide sequence: TGTGCCAGTGCTGACAGGGGCGGACTCGAGCAGTACTTC. Translated, it gives CASADRGGLEQYF.

V is TRBV18 and J is TRBJ1-1, with TRBD1 identical over 7 bases. The CDR3 runs to 15 residues. From germline, CDR1 is KGHSH and CDR2 LQKENI. V lost 0 bases, J lost 1 base, and 2 bases stayed unmatched. The CDR3 is CASSPPNRGNTEAFF. The CDR3 DNA is TGTGCCAGCTCACCACCGAACAGGGGGAACACTGAAGCTTTCTTT.

V usage is TRBV9 and J usage is TRBJ2-3; 12 bases map to TRBD2. Trimming at V came to 0 bases and at J to 5 bases, leaving 4 bases not matched to a gene. The CDR3 runs 16 residues. CDR1 is SGDLS, CDR2 YYNGEE, per germline. Here the CDR3 reads CASSVVPSGRVDTQYF. The CDR3 DNA reads as TGTGCCAGCAGCGTAGTCCCTAGCGGGAGGGTAGATACGCAGTATTTT.

This chain connects TRBV6-6 to TRBJ2-2; 7 bases align to TRBD2. This CDR3 has 15 amino acids. In germline, CDR1 is MNHNY, CDR2 SVGAGI (reference sequence). V gave up 2 bases and J gave up 0 bases; unmatched junction bases: 0. CDR3 protein: CASSYGTTNTGELFF. CDR3 DNA: TGTGCCAGCAGTTACGGGACTACGAACACCGGGGAGCTGTTTTTT.